The text below deals with one T cell receptor beta chain. No antigen is known for it. This record belongs to a study of CD8+ T cells in alopecia areata. Study summary: The study gave treated patients oral tofacitinib at 5 to 10 mg twice daily. Tofacitinib therapy took 6 to 18 months; 6 months off drug came after.

Sampling of alopecia areata patients yielded lesional scalp punch biopsies as well as peripheral blood. Study-wide points: Scalp lesions, especially in alopecia totalis/universalis, had higher clonality than normal scalp.

Extracted from the samples, RNA was reverse transcribed into cDNA to serve as the sequencing template. The table came from immunoSEQ multiplex PCR; TCRdb's copy has only in-frame clones and leaves some out. The table has 150,000 or so clones, around three fifths seen once. The J segment lost 4 bases and the V segment lost 5 bases, leaving 5 bases of the junction unmatched. From germline, CDR1 is SGHTA and CDR2 FQGNSA. The CDR3 runs to 14 residues. The origin of this receptor is a human donor with alopecia areata. Specimen: CD4+ T cells sorted from blood, collected at week 0. The chain employs TRBV7-2 and TRBJ2-7; 10 nucleotides match TRBD2. CDR3 sequence (DNA): TGTGCCAGCAGCCGACTAGCGGGCTCTTACGAGCAGTACTTC. Its translation: CASSRLAGSYEQYF.